This TCR beta chain was retrieved from a study of CD8+ T cells in alopecia areata. For the study at large: Each of the treated patients was given oral tofacitinib, 5 to 10 mg twice daily, for moderate-to-severe alopecia areata. Disease severity was quantified as SALT score of affected scalp area. The protocol delivered tofacitinib for 6 to 18 months, then withdrew it for 6 months. Study conclusions and caveats: Sequencing of scalp samples also includes resident alphabeta T cells from normal skin.

Sequencing used cDNA as its template, made by extracting RNA and reverse transcribing it. Libraries were prepared by immunoSEQ multiplex PCR; TCRdb keeps only in-frame clonotypes and omits some of them. The sample carries 150,000 to 250,000 clones, roughly three fifths recorded once. On this clone itself: No antigen is known for it. Other DNA sequences in the same sample also yield this CDR3.

This sample's treatment: oral pan-JAK inhibitor, 5-10 mg twice daily. Germline CDR1 is SQVTM and CDR2 is ANQGSEA. V was shortened by 4 bases and J by 3 bases, with 10 bases between the two germline ends. The CDR3 runs to 12 residues. The genes are TRBV29-1 and TRBJ2-7; no definite D call. This TCR derives from a human donor with alopecia areata. This specimen was CD4+ T cells sorted from blood, taken at week 4, from a patient treated with tofacitinib. For the CDR3, the DNA is TGCAGCGTTGTGGACGGAAGCTACGAGCAGTACTTC. Translating gives CSVVDGSYEQYF.